This passage covers 25 T cell receptor beta chains from one sample sequenced in a study of OX40 agonist ivuxolimab in advanced cancers. Sequenced by immunoSEQ multiplex PCR; TCRdb stores in-frame clones only, minus some. In the table there are under 70,000 clones, roughly 90% of which are singletons. The sample in question was CD4+ or CD8+ T cells sorted from blood, obtained in a trial of the OX40 agonist ivuxolimab. The receptors originated from an adult with an advanced solid tumor such as melanoma, head and neck, liver or kidney cancer.

The chain has TRBV27 and TRBJ2-7; 9 nucleotides match TRBD2. The germline V gene has CDR1 MNHEY and CDR2 SMNVEV (reference sequence). The CDR3 covers 19 residues. Losses at the gene ends were 2 bases for V and 8 bases for J; bases not matched to a gene: 22. The CDR3 loop is CASSLTHGLRGGPLRQQYF. CDR3 nucleotide sequence: TGTGCCAGCAGTTTAACTCACGGGTTGCGGGGGGGCCCCCTGAGACAGCAGTACTTC.

J is TRBJ2-1 and V is TRBV6-4; D perhaps matches TRBD1 (6 bases). Germline V gives CDR1 MRHNA, CDR2 SNTAGT. Trimming stripped 6 bases from V and 6 bases from J, with 21 bases between. This CDR3 is built from 16 residues. The CDR3 loop reads CASSARGQSGTNEQFF. The CDR3 coding sequence is TGTGCCAGCAGCGCACGAGGACAGTCTGGAACCAATGAGCAGTTCTTC.

V is TRBV6-5 and J is TRBJ2-1; D unclear. The V end was cut by 10 bases, the J end by 1 base, with 8 bases between. CDR1 MNHEY and CDR2 SVGAGI come from the germline V gene. The CDR3 runs to 12 residues. The DNA of the CDR3 is TGTGCCATTGGACCTTCCTACAATGAGCAGTTCTTC. This codes for CAIGPSYNEQFF.

In nucleotides, the CDR3 is TGTGCCTGGAGTCTAAGCGGGAGGGGTTCCGAGCAGTACTTC. Its protein is CAWSLSGRGSEQYF. J is TRBJ2-7 and V is TRBV30; 10 positions match TRBD2. With 2 bases clipped from V and 6 bases from J, the junction kept 7 bases outside the gene matches. The CDR3 loop spans 14 amino acids. Germline lookup yields CDR1 GTSNPN and CDR2 SVGIG (reference sequence).

V is TRBV6-5 and J is TRBJ1-4; D not certain. In germline, CDR1 is MNHEY, CDR2 SVGAGI. Trimming cost V 5 bases and J 10 bases, with 17 bases left between them. CDR3 size: 14 residues. This CDR3 reads CASSKDLTAGKLFF. For the CDR3, the DNA is TGTGCCAGCAGTAAGGACCTAACCGCGGGAAAACTGTTTTTT.

The chain couples TRBV6-6 to TRBJ1-1, with D possibly matching TRBD1 (6 bases). The CDR3 runs 14 residues. The germline V gene encodes CDR1 MNHNY and CDR2 SVGAGI (reference sequence). Trimming took 5 bases from V and 8 from J, leaving 18 bases between them. CDR3 coding DNA: TGTGCCAGCAGTCCCGAGGGGGGCCCTGCGGAAGCTTTCTTT. Encoded protein: CASSPEGGPAEAFF.

This sequence joins TRBV4-2 and TRBJ2-7; D is perhaps TRBD2 (6 bases). V shed 4 bases and J shed 5 bases, with 6 bases lying between them. The CDR3 covers 11 residues. Germline loops: CDR1 LGHNA, CDR2 YNFKEQ. DNA of the CDR3: TGTGCCAGCAGCCGGGGGGACGAGCAGTACTTC. Its protein product is CASSRGDEQYF.

Comments on this clone: Other DNA sequences in this sample translate to the same CDR3. The rearrangement links TRBV30 to TRBJ2-6; no definite D call. Germline V gene lookup returns CDR1 GTSNPN and CDR2 SVGIG (reference sequence). V was trimmed by 4 bases and J by 0 bases, leaving 4 bases between them. The CDR3 runs to 13 residues. CDR3 coding DNA: TGTGCCTGGACGAGCTCTGGGGCCAACGTCCTGACTTTC. Its translation is CAWTSSGANVLTF.

V is TRBV18 and J is TRBJ1-2; D is perhaps TRBD1 (5 bases). V lost 1 base and J lost 8, with 17 bases in between. There are 15 residues in the CDR3. CDR1 is KGHSH, CDR2 LQKENI, per germline. The CDR3 spells CASSPQKESRGGYTF. The CDR3 DNA reads as TGTGCCAGCTCACCACAGAAGGAATCTAGGGGAGGCTACACCTTC.

The chain links TRBV6-6 to TRBJ1-2, with D perhaps matching TRBD1 (5 bases). The CDR3 spans 14 residues. V was cut by 4 bases and J by 5 bases, with 14 bases left in between. CDR1 is MNHNY and CDR2 is SVGAGI in the germline V gene (reference sequence). CDR3 loop: CASSSTGTVYGYTF. The CDR3 nucleotides are TGTGCCAGCAGTTCCACCGGGACGGTATATGGCTACACCTTC.

V and J are TRBV5-4 and TRBJ2-7; D is perhaps TRBD1 (5 bases). CDR1 and CDR2 (germline): SGHNT, YYREEE (reference sequence). Trimming pared 4 bases from V and 2 bases from J, leaving 13 bases between. There are 14 residues in the CDR3. CDR3 in DNA: TGTGCCAGCAGCCCCGGACAATCCCCCTACGAGCAGTACTTC. It yields the protein CASSPGQSPYEQYF.

In the case of this clone: The junction shows a germline mismatch at one end, possibly a read error. The chain is built from TRBV19 and TRBJ1-3; D is perhaps TRBD1 (5 bases). Germline V gene sequence: CDR1 LNHDA, CDR2 SQIVND (reference sequence). This CDR3 contains 11 residues. The DNA of the CDR3 is TGTGCCAGTAGTATCCCCGGGACCATAGATTTT. This translates into CASSIPGTIDF. The full variable domain, its missing parts supplied by reference TRBV19 and TRBJ1-3, is DGGITQSPKYLFRKEGQNVTLSCEQNLNHDAMYWYRQDPGQGLRLIYYSQIVNDFQKGDIAEGYSVSREKKESFPLTVTSAQKNPTAFYLCASSIPGTIDFGEGSWLTVV.

CDR3 DNA sequence: TGTGCCAGCAGCTTAGAAGAGGGGGGCGCTCATGGCTACACCTTC. Its translation: CASSLEEGGAHGYTF. The rearrangement joins TRBV7-9 to TRBJ1-2; TRBD1 is a possible D gene (6 bases). V lost 1 base, J lost 6 bases, and 15 bases lay in between. This CDR3 is built from 15 residues. Germline V gene data show CDR1 as SEHNR and CDR2 as FQNEAQ (reference sequence).

V usage is TRBV5-4 and J usage is TRBJ1-6, with 8 bases matching TRBD1. V gave up 4 bases and J gave up 7 bases; unmatched junction bases: 10. The CDR3 totals 16 residues. Looked up from germline, CDR1 is SGHNT and CDR2 is YYREEE (reference sequence). The CDR3 sequence is CASSPPGGQVNSPLHF. DNA for the CDR3: TGTGCCAGCAGCCCACCAGGGGGCCAGGTGAATTCACCCCTCCACTTT.

There are a few counts of this clone. The chain links TRBV25-1 to TRBJ1-2; TRBD1 agrees at 7 bases. V lost 7 bases and J lost 7; bases outside the gene matches: 6. CDR1 is MGHDK and CDR2 is SYGVNS in the germline V gene. The CDR3 has 12 amino acids. The CDR3 sequence is CASTGGKSGYTF. The CDR3 coding sequence is TGTGCCAGCACAGGGGGAAAGAGTGGCTACACCTTC.

Concerning this clone itself: The CDR3 carries no conserved terminal phenylalanine or tryptophan, so it likely arises from a read error. The DNA is omitted, as the CDR3 cannot be located on it reliably, and the CDR3 follows TCRdb's listing. The CDR3 protein is CASRQEGDRGPLFS. The rearrangement uses TRBV2 and TRBJ1-1; the DNA was not compared with TRBD1, the D call given in the table. Both ends counted, the CDR3 spans 14 residues. Looked up from germline, CDR1 is SNHLY and CDR2 is FYNNEI.

The V gene is TRBV5-4, the J gene TRBJ1-1; TRBD1 agrees at 12 bases. The V gene's germline CDR1 is SGHNT and CDR2 YYREEE (reference sequence). The CDR3 totals 15 residues. The junction had 5 bases not matched to a gene; V was cut back by 4 bases and J by 4 bases. The CDR3, as DNA: TGTGCCAGCAGCCCGGGACAGGGGGCTGTCACTGAAGCTTTCTTT. Amino acids: CASSPGQGAVTEAFF.

This clone was counted between two and nine times. V usage is TRBV18 and J usage is TRBJ1-5; maybe TRBD1 (5 bases). Trimming shortened V by 4 bases and J by 6 bases, and 13 bases separated the two germline ends. The germline V gene encodes CDR1 KGHSH and CDR2 LQKENI. The length of the CDR3 is 14 residues. Here the CDR3 DNA reads TGTGCCAGCTCACAGGGCCCTGGGGGTCAGCCCCAGCATTTT. Protein: CASSQGPGGQPQHF.

The chain carries TRBV7-3 and TRBJ1-4; D possibly corresponds to TRBD1 (6 bases). CDR1 is SGHTA, CDR2 FQGTGA, per germline. This CDR3 contains 15 residues. V gave up 5 bases and J gave up 5 bases, with 15 bases separating them. CDR3 region: CASSPRGGRNEKLFF. The CDR3 coding sequence is TGTGCCAGCAGCCCTCGGGGGGGCCGAAATGAAAAACTGTTTTTT.

This CDR3 is CAWRSAGGPREQFF. CDR3 bases: TGTGCCTGGAGATCGGCGGGGGGGCCCAGGGAGCAGTTCTTC. This rearrangement joins TRBV30 to TRBJ2-1; 9 positions agree with TRBD2. V dropped 3 bases and J dropped 10; count of bases not matched to a gene: 10. Germline CDR1 reads GTSNPN; CDR2 reads SVGIG (reference sequence). The CDR3 covers 14 residues.

This chain connects TRBV19 to TRBJ1-4; D is ambiguous. This CDR3 comprises 16 residues. Germline V CDR1 and CDR2: LNHDA, SQIVND (reference sequence). The V and J ends lost 1 base and 0 bases respectively, with 9 bases between them. The CDR3 reads CASSIGRSPTNEKLFF. In nucleotides, the CDR3 is TGTGCCAGTAGTATAGGACGCTCTCCAACTAATGAAAAACTGTTTTTT.

The table lists this clone with a few counts. The chain combines TRBV5-1 with TRBJ2-7; TRBD1 matches 7 bases. The V gene end was trimmed by 2 bases and the J gene end by 2 bases; junction bases not matched to a gene: 10. The CDR3 runs to 16 residues. Germline CDR1 and CDR2: SGHRS and YFSETQ. The CDR3: CASSFEVVGQTYEQYF. Written as DNA, the CDR3 is TGCGCCAGCAGCTTCGAAGTCGTGGGACAGACCTACGAGCAGTACTTC.

The chain joins TRBV7-2 to TRBJ1-4, with TRBD1 matching 7 bases. The V segment lost 1 base and the J segment 7 bases; nucleotides outside the gene matches: 3. Germline CDR1 is SGHTA and CDR2 is FQGNSA. The CDR3 extends over 14 amino acids. The chain's CDR3 is CASSLEGGREKLFF. The CDR3 DNA follows: TGTGCCAGCAGCTTAGAAGGGGGCCGTGAAAAACTGTTTTTT.

Notes on this clone: One end of the junction fails to match germline, which may point to a read error. The chain is built from TRBV7-7 and TRBJ2-7; 7 bases line up with TRBD2. The CDR3 length is 14 residues. In germline, CDR1 is SSHAT, CDR2 FNYEAQ (reference sequence). CDR3 protein: CASSPGDYSYGQYF. The CDR3 DNA reads TGTGCTAGCAGCCCGGGGGACTACTCCTACGGGCAGTACTTC.

The chain uses TRBV27 and TRBJ2-7, with TRBD1 matching 11 bases. J was trimmed by 7 bases and V by 3 bases; bases with no gene match: 5. Germline values: CDR1 MNHEY, CDR2 SMNVEV (reference sequence). The CDR3 consists of 14 residues. This CDR3 is CASSLDRGLGEQYF. CDR3 nucleotides: TGTGCCAGCAGTTTGGACAGGGGGCTGGGGGAGCAGTACTTC.